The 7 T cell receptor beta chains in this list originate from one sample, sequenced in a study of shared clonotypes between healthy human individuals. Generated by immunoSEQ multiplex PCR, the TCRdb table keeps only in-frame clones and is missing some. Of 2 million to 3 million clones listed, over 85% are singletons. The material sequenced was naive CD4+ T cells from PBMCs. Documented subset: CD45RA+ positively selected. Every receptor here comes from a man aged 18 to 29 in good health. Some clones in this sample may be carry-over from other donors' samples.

CDR3 DNA: TGTGCCAGCAGTTTCGGGACTAGAGGAGATACGCAGTATTTT. It encodes CASSFGTRGDTQYF. The V gene is TRBV28, the J gene TRBJ2-3; 8 nucleotides agree with TRBD2. This CDR3 has 14 amino acids. CDR1 is MDHEN, CDR2 SYDVKM, per germline. Unmatched junction bases numbered 4, after V lost 3 bases and J lost 5 bases.

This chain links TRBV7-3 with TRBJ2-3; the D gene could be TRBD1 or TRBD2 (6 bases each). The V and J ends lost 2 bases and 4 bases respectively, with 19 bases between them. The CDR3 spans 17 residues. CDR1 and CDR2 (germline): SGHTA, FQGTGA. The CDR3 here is CASSLFAAGQTADTQYF. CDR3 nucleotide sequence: TGTGCCAGCAGCTTATTTGCGGCGGGACAAACGGCAGATACGCAGTATTTT.

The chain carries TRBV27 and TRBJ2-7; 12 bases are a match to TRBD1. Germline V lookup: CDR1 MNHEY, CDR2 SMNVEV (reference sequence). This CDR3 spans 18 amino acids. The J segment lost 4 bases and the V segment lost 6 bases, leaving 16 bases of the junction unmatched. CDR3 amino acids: CASRLLAGTGGSGYEQYF. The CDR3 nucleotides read TGTGCCAGCAGACTACTTGCCGGGACAGGGGGCTCGGGTTACGAGCAGTACTTC.

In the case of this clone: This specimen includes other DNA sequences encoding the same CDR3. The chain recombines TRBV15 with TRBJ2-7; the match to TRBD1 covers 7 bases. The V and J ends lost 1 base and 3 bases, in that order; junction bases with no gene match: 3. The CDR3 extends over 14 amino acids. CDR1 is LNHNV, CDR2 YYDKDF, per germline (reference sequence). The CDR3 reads CATSRGQGVYEQYF. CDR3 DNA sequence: TGTGCCACCAGCAGAGGTCAGGGGGTCTACGAGCAGTACTTC.

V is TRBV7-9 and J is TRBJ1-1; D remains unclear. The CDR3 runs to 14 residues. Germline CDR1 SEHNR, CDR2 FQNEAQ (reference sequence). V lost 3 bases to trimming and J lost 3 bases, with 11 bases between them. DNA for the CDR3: TGTGCCAGCAGCTTCCGGGCCCCCGACACTGAAGCTTTCTTT. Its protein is CASSFRAPDTEAFF.

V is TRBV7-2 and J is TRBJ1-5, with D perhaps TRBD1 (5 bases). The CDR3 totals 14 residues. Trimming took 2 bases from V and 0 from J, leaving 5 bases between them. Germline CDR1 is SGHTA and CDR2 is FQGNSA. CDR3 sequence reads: CASSLQGSNQPQHF. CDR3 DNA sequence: TGTGCCAGCAGCTTACAGGGTAGCAATCAGCCCCAGCATTTT.

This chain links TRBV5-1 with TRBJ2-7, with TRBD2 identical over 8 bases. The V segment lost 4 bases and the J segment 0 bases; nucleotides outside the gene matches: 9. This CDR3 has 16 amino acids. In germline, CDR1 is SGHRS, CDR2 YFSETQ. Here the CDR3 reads CASSHGGSGSSYEQYF. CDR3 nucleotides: TGCGCCAGCAGCCACGGGGGCAGCGGGAGCTCCTACGAGCAGTACTTC.